This paragraph reports one TCR beta chain. Study processing details: Amplifying reference gene primers gave estimates of nucleated cell counts. Some clones are missing from TCRdb's copy, which holds only in-frame ones; the method was immunoSEQ multiplex PCR. Clone size and V and J calls were adopted from that table, with D and trimming inferred from the DNA. Of fewer than 200,000 clones listed, about 88% are singletons. This record comes from a study of blood T cell repertoires in COVID-19. On the study more broadly: Researchers got acute and convalescent COVID-19 samples from the United States, Italy and Spain. PBMCs, B-cell-depleted T cells, or T cells were the source of the cDNA or gDNA that made up the material.

V shed 3 bases and J 4 bases; nucleotides not matched to a gene: 4. The length of the CDR3 is 16 residues. In germline, CDR1 is LGHNA, CDR2 YNFKEQ. This TCR derives from a man aged 55-75 years with acute or convalescent COVID-19. The sequenced sample was peripheral blood. This chain links TRBV4-2 with TRBJ2-5, with TRBD2 identical over 14 bases. The CDR3 region has the DNA TGTGCCAGCAGCCAGACTAGCGGGGGGGCAGCAGAGACCCAGTACTTC. It codes for CASSQTSGGAAETQYF.